What follows describes a single T cell receptor beta chain. Deletions cut 7 bases from V and 0 bases from J, with 16 bases between. CDR1 and CDR2 (germline): SQVTM, ANQGSEA. The CDR3 extends over 16 amino acids. This entry comes from a study of T cells in Graves' hyperthyroidism and ophthalmopathy. TCR beta CDR3 sequences were amplified from RNA transcripts. HTBI primers were the set used in a first-round RT-PCR of the TCR CDR3. TCRdb ran MiXCR on the multiplex PCR reads and lists one entry per CDR3 protein. The sample has around 300,000 distinct CDR3 sequences, roughly 15% seen once. The chain couples TRBV29-1 to TRBJ2-6, with D hard to call. The clonotype was recovered from a woman in her twenties or thirties with Graves' hyperthyroidism that later progressed to Graves' ophthalmopathy. The specimen sequenced was blood. In DNA, the CDR3 is TGCAGCGCCTTGGGCAGCTCCTACTCTGGGGCCAACGTCCTGACTTTC. It specifies CSALGSSYSGANVLTF.